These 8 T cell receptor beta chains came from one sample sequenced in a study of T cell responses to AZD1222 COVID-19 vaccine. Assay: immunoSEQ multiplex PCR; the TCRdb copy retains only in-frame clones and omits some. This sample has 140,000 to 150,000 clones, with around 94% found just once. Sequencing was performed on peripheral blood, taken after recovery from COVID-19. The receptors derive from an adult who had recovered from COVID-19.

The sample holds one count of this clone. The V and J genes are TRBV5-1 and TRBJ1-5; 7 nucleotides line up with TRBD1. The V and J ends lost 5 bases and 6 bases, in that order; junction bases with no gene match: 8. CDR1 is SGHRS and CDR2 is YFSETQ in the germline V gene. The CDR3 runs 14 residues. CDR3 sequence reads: CASSANRGGQPQHF. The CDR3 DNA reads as TGCGCCAGCAGTGCAAACAGGGGAGGTCAGCCCCAGCATTTT.

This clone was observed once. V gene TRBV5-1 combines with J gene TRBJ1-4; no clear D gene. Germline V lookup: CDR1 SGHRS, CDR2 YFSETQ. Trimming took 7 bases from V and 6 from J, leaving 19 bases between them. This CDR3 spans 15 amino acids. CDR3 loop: CASEAGSLKDEKLFF. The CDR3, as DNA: TGCGCCAGCGAGGCGGGTAGCCTTAAGGATGAAAAACTGTTTTTT. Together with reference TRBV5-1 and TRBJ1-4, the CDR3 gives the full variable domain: KAGVTQTPRYLIKTRGQQVTLSCSPISGHRSVSWYQQTPGQGLQFLFEYFSETQRNKGNFPGRFSGRQFSNSRSEMNVSTLELGDSALYLCASEAGSLKDEKLFFGSGTQLSVL.

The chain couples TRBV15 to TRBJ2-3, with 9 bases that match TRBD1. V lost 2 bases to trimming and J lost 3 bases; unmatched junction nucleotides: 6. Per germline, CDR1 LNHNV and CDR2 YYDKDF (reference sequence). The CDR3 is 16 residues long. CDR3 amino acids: CATSRLTGGATDTQYF. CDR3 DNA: TGTGCCACCAGCAGACTTACAGGGGGCGCGACAGATACGCAGTATTTT.

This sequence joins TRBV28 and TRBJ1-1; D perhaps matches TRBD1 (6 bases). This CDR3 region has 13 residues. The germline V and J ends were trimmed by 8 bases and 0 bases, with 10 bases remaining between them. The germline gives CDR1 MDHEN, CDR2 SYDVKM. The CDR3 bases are TGTGCCAGCCGGGGGGGCATGAACACTGAAGCTTTCTTT. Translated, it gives CASRGGMNTEAFF.

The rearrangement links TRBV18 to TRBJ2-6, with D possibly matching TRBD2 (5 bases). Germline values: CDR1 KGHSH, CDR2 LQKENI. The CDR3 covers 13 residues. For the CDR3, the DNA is TGTGCATGCCGGGACTCTGGGGCCAACGTCCTGACTTTC. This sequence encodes CACRDSGANVLTF.

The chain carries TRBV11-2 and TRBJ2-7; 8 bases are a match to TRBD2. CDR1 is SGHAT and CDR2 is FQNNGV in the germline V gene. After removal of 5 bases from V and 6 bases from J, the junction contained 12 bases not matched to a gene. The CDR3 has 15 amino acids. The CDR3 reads CASSLRSGRAIEQYF. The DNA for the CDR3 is TGTGCCAGCAGCCTTAGATCCGGGAGGGCCATCGAGCAGTACTTC. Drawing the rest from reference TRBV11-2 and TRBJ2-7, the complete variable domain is EAGVAQSPRYKIIEKRQSVAFWCNPISGHATLYWYQQILGQGPKLLIQFQNNGVVDDSQLPKDRFSAERLKGVDSTLKIQPAKLEDSAVYLCASSLRSGRAIEQYFGPGTRLTVT.

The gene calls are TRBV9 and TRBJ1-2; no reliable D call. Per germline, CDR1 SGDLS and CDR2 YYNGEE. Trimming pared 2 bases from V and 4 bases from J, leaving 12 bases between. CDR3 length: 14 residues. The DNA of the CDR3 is TGTGCCAGCAGCGTGGATGAGGGTCCCTATGGCTACACCTTC. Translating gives CASSVDEGPYGYTF.

CDR3 loop: CASSQRYPGQGEKLFF. The CDR3 bases are TGTGCCAGCAGCCAACGTTATCCCGGACAGGGCGAAAAACTGTTTTTT. This chain uses TRBV3-1 (or the pseudogene TRBV3-2) with TRBJ1-4, with 8 bases aligning to TRBD1. The CDR3 extends over 16 amino acids. Trimming took 2 bases from V and 8 from J; bases not matched to a gene: 10. Germline V gene data show CDR1 as LGHDT and CDR2 as YNNKEL (reference sequence).